The 22 T cell receptor beta chains listed next were all sequenced from one sample in a study of T cells after yellow fever vaccination. TCRdb fed the 5' RACE reads into MiXCR, producing one record per CDR3 protein. In the table there are about 320,000 distinct CDR3 sequences, 3.5% to 5% of which are singletons. This specimen was PBMCs, taken 15 days after the yellow fever booster vaccination. The receptors come from a man aged 18-30 years who received the YFV17D yellow fever vaccine.

V is TRBV29-1 and J is TRBJ1-1, with D perhaps matching TRBD1 (6 bases). Germline CDR1 and CDR2: SQVTM and ANQGSEA. There are 11 residues in the CDR3. Between the trimmed V and J ends, which lost 7 bases and 5 bases, there was a span of 11 bases. DNA of the CDR3: TGCAGCGCACAGGGACTTACTGAAGCTTTCTTT. Translation: CSAQGLTEAFF.

V and J are TRBV6-5 and TRBJ1-5; possibly TRBD1 for D (6 bases). Trimming took off 8 bases at V and 0 bases at J, with 14 bases between the two ends. This CDR3 region has 15 residues. CDR1 and CDR2 (germline): MNHEY, SVGAGI. CDR3 sequence reads: CASRDKLYSNQPQHF. The CDR3 bases are TGTGCCAGCCGGGACAAACTTTATAGCAATCAGCCCCAGCATTTT.

Many counts were recorded for this clonotype. This chain links TRBV7-2 with TRBJ2-1; 8 bases agree with TRBD2. This CDR3 comprises 16 residues. V trimming: 3 bases; J trimming: 6 bases; junction bases outside the gene matches: 10. Germline V gene lookup returns CDR1 SGHTA and CDR2 FQGNSA. For the CDR3, the DNA is TGTGCCAGCAGCTTTCCTTGGGGACTAGGTTCCAATGAGCAGTTCTTC. Translated, it gives CASSFPWGLGSNEQFF.

This chain joins TRBV18 and TRBJ1-1, with unresolved D. The CDR3 extends over 13 amino acids. The V end lost 6 bases, the J end lost 3 bases, and 11 bases lay between the germline ends. Germline V gene sequence: CDR1 KGHSH, CDR2 LQKENI. The CDR3 sequence: CASSMRSDTEAFF. CDR3 nucleotide sequence: TGTGCCAGCTCGATGAGGTCGGACACTGAAGCTTTCTTT.

Points on this clonotype: One base away lies a much larger clone, so this may be a sequencing read error. The gene calls are TRBV29-1 and TRBJ2-5; D is uncertain. This CDR3 has 13 residues. V gave up 4 bases and J gave up 1 base, with 10 bases separating them. Germline-derived CDR1 and CDR2 are SQVTM and ANQGSEA. CDR3 in DNA: TGCAGCGTTGCGATAGGCTGCCAAGAGACCCAGTACTTC. This codes for CSVAIGCQETQYF.

The table lists this clonotype with many counts. The gene calls are TRBV20-1 and TRBJ2-1; D tentatively fits TRBD1 or TRBD2 (7 bases each). With 2 bases removed from V and 2 bases from J, the gap between germline ends came to 19 bases. CDR3 size: 17 residues. The V gene's germline CDR1 is DFQATT and CDR2 SNEGSKA (reference sequence). CDR3 in DNA: TGCAGTGCTAGATCTCCAGGGAGGGGGCAGACCTACAATGAGCAGTTCTTC. Translated: CSARSPGRGQTYNEQFF.

This clonotype was recorded once. Possible read error: a much larger clone is one base away. This sequence joins TRBV4-3 and TRBJ2-5; D could derive from TRBD1 or TRBD2 (5 bases each). Looked up from germline, CDR1 is LGHNA and CDR2 is YSLEER. V was clipped by 3 bases and J by 1 base, with 6 bases between them. The CDR3 covers 13 residues. The CDR3 bases are TGCGCCAGCAGCCACGGGACCCAAGAGACCCAGTACTTC. It yields the protein CASSHGTQETQYF.

The chain recombines TRBV5-5 with TRBJ2-7, with D tentatively TRBD1 (6 bases). The germline V gene encodes CDR1 SGHKS and CDR2 YYEKEE (reference sequence). V dropped 4 bases and J dropped 0 bases, with 14 bases sitting between them. This CDR3 region has 15 residues. CDR3 nucleotide sequence: TGTGCCAGCAGCCTTGGACAGACCAACTCCTACGAGCAGTACGTC. Its protein product is CASSLGQTNSYEQYV.

In this sample, this clonotype turned up a few times. V and J are TRBV19 and TRBJ1-4, with D hard to call. The germline V gene encodes CDR1 LNHDA and CDR2 SQIVND (reference sequence). The CDR3 covers 14 residues. Trimming removed 6 bases at V and 0 bases at J, with 8 bases between. The chain's CDR3 is CASSRSATNEKLFF. As DNA, the CDR3 is TGTGCCAGTAGCCGGAGTGCAACTAATGAAAAACTGTTTTTT.

This clonotype appeared many times. This chain connects TRBV20-1 to TRBJ2-3; the D gene is possibly TRBD2 (6 bases). The CDR3 is 17 amino acids. Deletions cut 4 bases from V and 1 base from J, with 21 bases between. Germline V gene data show CDR1 as DFQATT and CDR2 as SNEGSKA (reference sequence). CDR3 sequence (DNA): TGCAGTGCTAAGCCCCGTGGGGGGACGTCTGGCACAGATACGCAGTATTTT. This codes for CSAKPRGGTSGTDTQYF.

The chain is built from TRBV5-1 and TRBJ1-2; 8 nucleotides match TRBD1. CDR3 length: 16 residues. The V and J ends lost 0 bases and 5 bases, in that order; junction bases with no gene match: 9. Germline V gene sequence: CDR1 SGHRS, CDR2 YFSETQ. This CDR3 is CASSLAQGQGGYGYTF. CDR3 nucleotide sequence: TGCGCCAGCAGCTTGGCACAAGGACAGGGAGGATATGGCTACACCTTC.

This clonotype was detected a few times. V usage is TRBV4-2 and J usage is TRBJ1-3; D uncertain. Germline V gene lookup returns CDR1 LGHNA and CDR2 YNFKEQ. The V end lost 0 bases, the J end lost 0 bases, and 6 bases lay between the germline ends. This CDR3 has 15 residues. This CDR3 is CASSQERFSGNTIYF. The CDR3 DNA follows: TGTGCCAGCAGCCAAGAGCGGTTCTCTGGAAACACCATATATTTT.

This rearrangement joins TRBV5-1 to TRBJ1-1; D is undetermined. The CDR3 runs 11 residues. Trimming pared 3 bases from V and 6 bases from J, leaving 6 bases between. Germline assignment: CDR1 SGHRS and CDR2 YFSETQ. The CDR3 spells CASSYDAEAFF. The DNA for the CDR3 is TGCGCCAGCAGCTATGATGCTGAAGCTTTCTTT.

This clonotype was recorded many times. This chain connects TRBV3-1 to TRBJ2-7; D is possibly TRBD1 (6 bases). V shed 3 bases and J shed 0 bases, with 9 bases lying between them. CDR3 length: 14 residues. Germline lookup yields CDR1 LGHDT and CDR2 YNNKEL (reference sequence). Here the CDR3 DNA reads TGTGCCAGCAGCCATCAGGGGAGCTCCTACGAGCAGTACTTC. Its translation is CASSHQGSSYEQYF.

This chain's CDR3 is CASRLAGVDTGELFF. CDR3 coding DNA: TGTGCCAGCAGACTAGCGGGGGTCGACACCGGGGAGCTGTTTTTT. The chain is built from TRBV27 and TRBJ2-2, with TRBD2 identical over 11 bases. This CDR3 region has 15 residues. V shed 6 bases, J shed 3 bases, and the junction held 3 bases outside the gene matches. CDR1 is MNHEY, CDR2 SMNVEV, per germline (reference sequence).

This clonotype occurred a few times. This rearrangement joins TRBV27 to TRBJ2-7, with TRBD1 matching 8 bases. After removal of 3 bases from V and 2 bases from J, the junction contained 6 bases not matched to a gene. This CDR3 is built from 15 residues. The V gene's germline CDR1 is MNHEY and CDR2 SMNVEV (reference sequence). This CDR3 reads CASSFRTGLTYEQYF. CDR3 nucleotides: TGTGCCAGCAGTTTTCGGACAGGGTTGACCTACGAGCAGTACTTC.

The V call is TRBV6-9, the J call TRBJ1-2; 7 bases fit TRBD1. This CDR3 has 14 residues. Losses at the gene ends were 7 bases for V and 9 bases for J; bases not matched to a gene: 14. The germline V gene has CDR1 MNHGY and CDR2 SVAAGI. The CDR3: CASNFLGGRMRYTF. The CDR3 region has the DNA TGTGCCAGCAACTTTTTAGGGGGCAGGATGCGCTACACCTTC.

This clonotype occurred many times. This chain uses TRBV6-4 with TRBJ2-7, with D unclear. The CDR3 spans 13 residues. Germline V gene data show CDR1 as MRHNA and CDR2 as SNTAGT. Trimming stripped 5 bases from V and 2 bases from J, with 10 bases between. The CDR3 coding sequence is TGTGCCAGCAGTCCACAGCCTACCTACGAGCAGTACGTC. This encodes CASSPQPTYEQYV.

This clonotype was seen many times. The chain recombines TRBV6-5 with TRBJ2-4; the D gene is possibly TRBD2 (5 bases). Germline assignment: CDR1 MNHEY and CDR2 SVGAGI. V lost 5 bases to trimming and J lost 9 bases, with 14 bases between them. This CDR3 is built from 13 residues. The CDR3 DNA sequence: TGTGCCAGCAGTACCTCCTACGAGGGCATTCAGTACTTC. Its translation: CASSTSYEGIQYF.

A few counts support this clonotype. The chain carries TRBV18 and TRBJ1-1, with D possibly TRBD1 on 6 matching bases. Per germline, CDR1 KGHSH and CDR2 LQKENI. With 0 bases removed from V and 1 base from J, the gap between germline ends came to 9 bases. This CDR3 comprises 15 residues. CDR3 nucleotides: TGTGCCAGCTCACCACCGGGGGGCCAGAACACTGAAGCTTTCTTT. Translating gives CASSPPGGQNTEAFF.

This clonotype was detected ten times or more. The chain joins TRBV18 to TRBJ2-3; D is ambiguous. The CDR3 consists of 12 residues. V shed 3 bases and J shed 5 bases, with 6 bases lying between them. Per the germline V gene, CDR1 is KGHSH and CDR2 is LQKENI. CDR3 loop: CASSPLLDTQYF. Here the CDR3 DNA reads TGTGCCAGCTCACCTCTACTAGATACGCAGTATTTT.

This clonotype was recorded at least ten times. The V and J genes are TRBV29-1 and TRBJ1-1; no firm D call. Trimming took 7 bases from V and 0 from J, leaving 15 bases between them. This CDR3 is 14 amino acids long. Looked up from germline, CDR1 is SQVTM and CDR2 is ANQGSEA. The DNA of the CDR3 is TGCAGCGCCCACTCCCCGGGGATGAACACTGAAGCTTTCTTT. Its protein product is CSAHSPGMNTEAFF.